The clone carrying this TCR beta chain was found a few times. Antigen specificity is unknown. V dropped 8 bases and J dropped 3 bases, with 13 bases sitting between them. The germline V gene encodes CDR1 SGHTA and CDR2 FQGNSA. This CDR3 contains 13 residues. This sample stems from a study of T-cell memory formation after mild COVID-19. Background on the study: Largely, the TCR clusters proved donor specific.

Regarding the study as a whole: While clones contracting from day 15 to 85 were balanced between CD4 and CD8, later expanders leaned CD4+.

After 5'RACE with constant-segment primers, TCR alpha and TCR beta cDNA libraries carrying sample barcodes and UMIs were obtained. TCRdb itself ran the 5' RACE reads through MiXCR, one entry per CDR3 protein. The data contain some 310,000 distinct CDR3 sequences, around a fifth of them seen just once; the ten biggest clones take up around 20%. Source material: PBMCs or a T cell subset sorted from them (not recorded which). The chain couples TRBV7-2 to TRBJ2-5; a weak D match, TRBD2 (7 bases). The clonotype originates from a young man who had mild COVID-19 (a few samples of this study predate the infection). Cell type and time point are not known. CDR3 sequence (DNA): TGTGCCAGCGCCGGGGGGCCGGAAGAGACCCAGTACTTC. This gives the protein CASAGGPEETQYF.